This passage covers 15 T cell receptor beta chains from one sample sequenced in a study of control samples from healthy donors and cancer patients. TCRdb's copy holds only in-frame clones and misses some; the assay was immunoSEQ multiplex PCR. This table holds about 54,000 clones, around 97% found once. Sequenced: blood. Every receptor here comes from a young woman in good health.

The genes are TRBV19 and TRBJ2-4; 13 bases map to TRBD2. Trimming at V came to 6 bases and at J to 7 bases, leaving 3 bases not matched to a gene. From germline, CDR1 is LNHDA and CDR2 SQIVND (reference sequence). The length of the CDR3 is 14 residues. Written as DNA, the CDR3 is TGTGCCAGTAGCCTGACTAGCGGGAGGAACATTCAGTACTTC. Its translation: CASSLTSGRNIQYF. Looking up the rest from reference TRBV19 and TRBJ2-4 gives the full variable domain: DGGITQSPKYLFRKEGQNVTLSCEQNLNHDAMYWYRQDPGQGLRLIYYSQIVNDFQKGDIAEGYSVSREKKESFPLTVTSAQKNPTAFYLCASSLTSGRNIQYFGAGTRLSVL.

V usage is TRBV7-9 and J usage is TRBJ2-1; D is perhaps TRBD1 (5 bases). Germline V gene sequence: CDR1 SEHNR, CDR2 FQNEAQ (reference sequence). The CDR3 consists of 13 residues. V was clipped by 1 base and J by 7 bases, with 8 bases between them. The CDR3 sequence is CASSLGQGNEQFF. The CDR3 nucleotides are TGTGCCAGCAGCTTAGGTCAGGGTAATGAGCAGTTCTTC.

The gene calls are TRBV19 and TRBJ2-5, with D tentatively TRBD1 (6 bases). The germline V gene has CDR1 LNHDA and CDR2 SQIVND (reference sequence). Trimming removed 6 bases from V and 1 base from J, with 9 bases in between. This CDR3 has 13 amino acids. The CDR3 bases are TGTGCCAGTAGGGAAGGGGGCCAAGAGACCCAGTACTTC. Amino acid sequence: CASREGGQETQYF.

The CDR3 DNA follows: TGCGCCAGCAGCCAAGGTCAGGGGGGAACCTACGAGCAGTACTTC. Encoded protein: CASSQGQGGTYEQYF. The V and J genes are TRBV4-1 and TRBJ2-7; tentative D call: TRBD1 (7 bases). Germline CDR1 and CDR2: MGHRA and YSYEKL. The CDR3 spans 15 residues. Trimming shortened V by 1 base and J by 2 bases, and 12 bases separated the two germline ends.

The J gene is TRBJ2-1, the V gene TRBV6-1; the D is unclear. This CDR3 comprises 12 residues. V lost 2 bases and J lost 6, with 5 bases in between. Germline V gene sequence: CDR1 MNHNS, CDR2 SASEGT. The CDR3 reads CASSESRNEQFF. CDR3 in DNA: TGTGCCAGCAGTGAAAGCCGCAATGAGCAGTTCTTC.

This chain uses TRBV7-9 with TRBJ1-1, with 8 bases lining up with TRBD1. The V gene's germline CDR1 is SEHNR and CDR2 FQNEAQ (reference sequence). This CDR3 has 14 residues. V dropped 4 bases and J dropped 6; count of bases not matched to a gene: 7. CDR3 sequence reads: CASSSTTGESEAFF. The CDR3 DNA is TGTGCCAGCAGCTCCACGACAGGGGAGTCTGAAGCTTTCTTT.

The gene calls are TRBV7-9 and TRBJ2-3, with TRBD2 as a possible D gene (7 bases). Germline V CDR1 and CDR2: SEHNR, FQNEAQ (reference sequence). The ends were cut back, 8 bases at V and 0 bases at J, with 12 bases in the middle. The CDR3 length is 14 residues. The CDR3 region has the DNA TGTGCCAGCCGGGGGGCTCTTAGCACAGATACGCAGTATTTT. Encoded protein: CASRGALSTDTQYF.

The CDR3 here is CASGFRPDGNTIYF. CDR3 DNA sequence: TGTGCCAGCGGTTTCAGGCCAGATGGAAACACCATATATTTT. The gene calls are TRBV6-5 and TRBJ1-3; D unresolved. This CDR3 has 14 residues. Trimming cost V 8 bases and J 3 bases, with 14 bases left between them. Germline lookup yields CDR1 MNHEY and CDR2 SVGAGI.

The rearrangement links TRBV9 to TRBJ1-6; no clear D gene. This CDR3 comprises 15 residues. Trimming removed 0 bases from V and 7 bases from J, with 11 bases in between. Germline-derived CDR1 and CDR2 are SGDLS and YYNGEE. The CDR3 protein is CASSVDGGKNSPLHF. Written as DNA, the CDR3 is TGTGCCAGCAGCGTAGACGGCGGAAAGAATTCACCCCTCCACTTT.

This chain connects TRBV5-1 to TRBJ1-6, with D uncertain. V was clipped by 0 bases and J by 10 bases, with 11 bases between them. The length of the CDR3 is 14 residues. The V gene's germline CDR1 is SGHRS and CDR2 YFSETQ. For the CDR3, the DNA is TGCGCCAGCAGCTTGGTGGGTGCGGGCTCACCCCTCCACTTT. It codes for CASSLVGAGSPLHF.

The count of this clone is one. The J gene is TRBJ1-1, the V gene TRBV30; no clear D gene. The CDR3 is made up of 13 amino acids. Trimming removed 4 bases at V and 5 bases at J, with 14 bases between. Germline lookup yields CDR1 GTSNPN and CDR2 SVGIG (reference sequence). For the CDR3, the DNA is TGTGCCTGGAATAGTTTGTCGAATACTGAAGCTTTCTTT. It translates to CAWNSLSNTEAFF.

This sequence joins TRBV28 and TRBJ1-1; D not certain. The germline gives CDR1 MDHEN, CDR2 SYDVKM. The CDR3 runs to 12 residues. Trimming took 3 bases from V and 0 from J, leaving 2 bases between them. Here the CDR3 reads CASSFLNTEAFF. The CDR3 nucleotides read TGTGCCAGCAGTTTTTTGAACACTGAAGCTTTCTTT.

The chain employs TRBV29-1 and TRBJ2-7; D remains unclear. The CDR3 covers 13 residues. V was cut by 0 bases and J by 1 base, with 7 bases left in between. CDR1 is SQVTM and CDR2 is ANQGSEA in the germline V gene. The CDR3 protein is CSVEDDKSYEQYF. CDR3 DNA: TGCAGCGTTGAAGACGATAAATCCTACGAGCAGTACTTC.

The chain couples TRBV24-1 to TRBJ2-1; a weak D match, TRBD2 (6 bases). The CDR3 runs 13 residues. V lost 4 bases and J 8 bases, leaving 11 bases between the germline ends. CDR1 and CDR2 from the germline V gene are KGHDR and SFDVKD. CDR3: CATSEGGWDEQFF. The CDR3 region has the DNA TGTGCCACCAGTGAGGGGGGTTGGGATGAGCAGTTCTTC.

The chain links TRBV2 to TRBJ2-3; 7 bases line up with TRBD2. Losses at the gene ends were 7 bases for V and 4 bases for J; bases not matched to a gene: 5. Germline-derived CDR1 and CDR2 are SNHLY and FYNNEI. The CDR3 consists of 13 residues. The CDR3 region has the DNA TGTGCCAGCAAGGCGGGAGTGTCAGATACGCAGTATTTT. Translated: CASKAGVSDTQYF.